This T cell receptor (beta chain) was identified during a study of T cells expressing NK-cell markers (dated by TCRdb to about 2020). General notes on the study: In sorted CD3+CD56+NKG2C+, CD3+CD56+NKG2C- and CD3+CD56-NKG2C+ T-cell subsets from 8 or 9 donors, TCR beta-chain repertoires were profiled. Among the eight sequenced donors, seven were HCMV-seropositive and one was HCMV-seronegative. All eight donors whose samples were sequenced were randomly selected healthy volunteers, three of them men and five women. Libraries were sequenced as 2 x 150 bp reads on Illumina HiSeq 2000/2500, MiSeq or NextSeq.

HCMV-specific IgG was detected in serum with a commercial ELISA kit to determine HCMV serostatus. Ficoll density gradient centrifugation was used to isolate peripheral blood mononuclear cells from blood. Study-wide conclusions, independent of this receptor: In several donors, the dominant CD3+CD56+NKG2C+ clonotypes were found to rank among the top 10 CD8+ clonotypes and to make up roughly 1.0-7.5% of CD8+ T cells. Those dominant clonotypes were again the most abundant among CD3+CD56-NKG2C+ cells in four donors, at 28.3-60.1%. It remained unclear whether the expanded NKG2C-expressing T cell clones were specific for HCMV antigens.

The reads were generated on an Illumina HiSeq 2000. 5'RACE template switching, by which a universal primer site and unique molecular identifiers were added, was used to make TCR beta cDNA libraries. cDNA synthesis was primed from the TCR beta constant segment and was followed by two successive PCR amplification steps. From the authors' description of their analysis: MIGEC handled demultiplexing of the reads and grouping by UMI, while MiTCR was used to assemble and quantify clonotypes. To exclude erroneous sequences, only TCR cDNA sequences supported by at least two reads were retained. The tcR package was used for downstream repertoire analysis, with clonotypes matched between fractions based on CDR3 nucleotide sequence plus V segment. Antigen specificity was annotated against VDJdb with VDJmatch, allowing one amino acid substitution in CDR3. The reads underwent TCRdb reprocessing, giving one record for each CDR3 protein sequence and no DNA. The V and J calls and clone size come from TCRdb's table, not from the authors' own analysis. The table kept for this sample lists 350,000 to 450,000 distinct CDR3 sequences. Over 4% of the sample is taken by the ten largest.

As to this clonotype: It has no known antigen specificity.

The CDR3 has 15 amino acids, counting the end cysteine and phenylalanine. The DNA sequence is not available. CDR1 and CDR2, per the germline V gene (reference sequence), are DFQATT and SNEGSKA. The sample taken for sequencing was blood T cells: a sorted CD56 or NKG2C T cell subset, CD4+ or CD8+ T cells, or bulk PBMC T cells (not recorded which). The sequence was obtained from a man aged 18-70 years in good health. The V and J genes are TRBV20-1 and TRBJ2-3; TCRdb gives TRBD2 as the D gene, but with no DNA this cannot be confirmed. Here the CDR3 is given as CSVSNLAGGHNTQYF.